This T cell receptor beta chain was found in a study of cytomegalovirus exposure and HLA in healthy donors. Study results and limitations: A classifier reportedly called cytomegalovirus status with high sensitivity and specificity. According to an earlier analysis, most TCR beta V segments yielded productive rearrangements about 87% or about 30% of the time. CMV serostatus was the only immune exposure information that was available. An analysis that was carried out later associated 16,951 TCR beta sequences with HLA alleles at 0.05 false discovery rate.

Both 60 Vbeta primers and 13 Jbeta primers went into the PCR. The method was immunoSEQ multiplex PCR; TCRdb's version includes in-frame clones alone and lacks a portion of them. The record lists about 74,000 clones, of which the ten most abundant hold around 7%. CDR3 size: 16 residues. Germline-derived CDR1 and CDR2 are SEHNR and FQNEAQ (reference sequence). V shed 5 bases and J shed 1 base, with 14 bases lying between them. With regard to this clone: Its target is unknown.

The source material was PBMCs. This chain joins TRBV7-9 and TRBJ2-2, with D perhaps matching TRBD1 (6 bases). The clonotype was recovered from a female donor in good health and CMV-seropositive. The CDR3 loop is CASSLIPTGNTGELFF. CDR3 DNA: TGTGCCAGCAGCCTGATCCCGACAGGGAACACCGGGGAGCTGTTTTTT.